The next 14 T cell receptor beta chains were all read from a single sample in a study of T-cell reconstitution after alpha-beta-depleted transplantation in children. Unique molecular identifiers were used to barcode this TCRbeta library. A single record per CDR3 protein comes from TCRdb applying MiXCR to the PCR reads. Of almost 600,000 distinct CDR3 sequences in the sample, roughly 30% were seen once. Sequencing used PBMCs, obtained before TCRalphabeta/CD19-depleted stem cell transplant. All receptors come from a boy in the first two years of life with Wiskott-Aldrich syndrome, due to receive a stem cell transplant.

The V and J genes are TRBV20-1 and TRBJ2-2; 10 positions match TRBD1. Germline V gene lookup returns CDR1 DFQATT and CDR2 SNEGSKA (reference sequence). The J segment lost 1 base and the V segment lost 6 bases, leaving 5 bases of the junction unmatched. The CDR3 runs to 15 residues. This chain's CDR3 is CSAGQGVMNTGELFF. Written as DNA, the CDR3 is TGCAGTGCCGGACAGGGGGTGATGAACACCGGGGAGCTGTTTTTT.

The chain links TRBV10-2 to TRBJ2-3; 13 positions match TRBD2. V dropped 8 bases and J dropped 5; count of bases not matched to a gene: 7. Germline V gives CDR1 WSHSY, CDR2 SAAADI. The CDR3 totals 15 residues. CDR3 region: CASAETSGRRDTQYF. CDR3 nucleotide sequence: TGCGCCAGCGCCGAGACTAGCGGGAGGAGAGATACGCAGTATTTT.

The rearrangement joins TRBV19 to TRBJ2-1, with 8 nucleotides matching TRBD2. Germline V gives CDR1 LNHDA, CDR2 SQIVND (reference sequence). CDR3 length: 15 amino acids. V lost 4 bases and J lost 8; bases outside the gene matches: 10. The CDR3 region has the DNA TGTGCCAGTAGTAGGTTGAGTAGCGGGAAAGATGAGCAGTTCTTC. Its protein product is CASSRLSSGKDEQFF.

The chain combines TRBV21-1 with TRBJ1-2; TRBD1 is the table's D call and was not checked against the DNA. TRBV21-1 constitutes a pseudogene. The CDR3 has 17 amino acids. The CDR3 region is CASSNATGTPMVDGYTF. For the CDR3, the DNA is TGTGCCAGCAGCAACGCAACCGGGACACCAATGGTCGATGGCTACACCTTC.

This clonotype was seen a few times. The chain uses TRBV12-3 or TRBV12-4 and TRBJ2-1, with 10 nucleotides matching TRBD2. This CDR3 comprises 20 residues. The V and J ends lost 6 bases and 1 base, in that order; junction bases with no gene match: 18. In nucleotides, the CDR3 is TGTGCCAGCAGCCGTACGCAGCGGGAGGGCCGTGGGCTATCCTACAATGAGCAGTTCTTC. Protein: CASSRTQREGRGLSYNEQFF.

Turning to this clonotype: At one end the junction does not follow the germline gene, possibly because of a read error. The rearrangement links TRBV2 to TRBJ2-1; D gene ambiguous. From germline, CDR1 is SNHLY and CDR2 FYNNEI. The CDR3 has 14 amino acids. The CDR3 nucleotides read TGTGCCAGCAGTGAGGTAGGGATTTACAATGAGCGGTTCTTC. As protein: CASSEVGIYNERFF.

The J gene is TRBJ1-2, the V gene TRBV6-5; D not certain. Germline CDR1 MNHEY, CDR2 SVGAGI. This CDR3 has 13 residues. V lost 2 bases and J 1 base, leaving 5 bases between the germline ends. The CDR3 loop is CASSYGVNYGYTF. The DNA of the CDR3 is TGTGCCAGCAGTTACGGGGTTAACTATGGCTACACCTTC.

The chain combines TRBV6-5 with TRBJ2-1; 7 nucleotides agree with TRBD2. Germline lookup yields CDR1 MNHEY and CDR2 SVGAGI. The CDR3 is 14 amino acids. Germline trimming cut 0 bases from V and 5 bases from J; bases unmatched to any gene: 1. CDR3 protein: CASSYSGLNNEQFF. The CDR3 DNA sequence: TGTGCCAGCAGTTACTCGGGACTAAACAATGAGCAGTTCTTC.

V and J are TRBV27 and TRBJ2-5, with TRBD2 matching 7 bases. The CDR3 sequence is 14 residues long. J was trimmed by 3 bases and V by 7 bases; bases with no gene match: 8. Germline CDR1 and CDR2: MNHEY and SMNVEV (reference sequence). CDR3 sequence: CASTSGTTEETQYF. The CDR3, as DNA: TGTGCCAGCACCTCCGGGACTACAGAAGAGACCCAGTACTTC.

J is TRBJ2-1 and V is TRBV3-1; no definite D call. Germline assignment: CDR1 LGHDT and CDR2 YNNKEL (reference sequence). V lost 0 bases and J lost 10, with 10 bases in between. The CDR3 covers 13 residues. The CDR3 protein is CASSQDFRREQFF. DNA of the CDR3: TGTGCCAGCAGCCAAGATTTTAGGCGGGAGCAGTTCTTC.

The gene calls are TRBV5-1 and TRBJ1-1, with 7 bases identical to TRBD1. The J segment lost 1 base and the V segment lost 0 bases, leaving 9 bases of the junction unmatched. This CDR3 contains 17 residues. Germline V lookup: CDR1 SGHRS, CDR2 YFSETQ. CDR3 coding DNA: TGCGCCAGCAGCTTGGCCCAGGGGGGCGGCTGGAACACTGAAGCTTTCTTT. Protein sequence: CASSLAQGGGWNTEAFF.

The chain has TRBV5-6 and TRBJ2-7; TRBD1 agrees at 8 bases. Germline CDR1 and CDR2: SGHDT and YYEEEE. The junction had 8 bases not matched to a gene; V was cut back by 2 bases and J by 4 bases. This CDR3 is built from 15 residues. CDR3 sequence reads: CASSFGRGLGYEQYF. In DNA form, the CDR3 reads TGTGCCAGCAGCTTTGGCAGGGGGCTTGGGTACGAGCAGTACTTC.

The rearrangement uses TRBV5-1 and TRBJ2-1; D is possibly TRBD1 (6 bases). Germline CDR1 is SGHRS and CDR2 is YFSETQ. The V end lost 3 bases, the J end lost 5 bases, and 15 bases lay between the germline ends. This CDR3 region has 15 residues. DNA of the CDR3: TGCGCCAGCAGCTCACGACAGGTAAACCACAATGAGCAGTTCTTC. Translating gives CASSSRQVNHNEQFF.

Written as DNA, the CDR3 is TGTGCCACCAGTGATTTGGTTTCTCGGACAAGCTCCTACAATGAGCAGTTCTTC. Translation: CATSDLVSRTSSYNEQFF. The chain is built from TRBV24-1 and TRBJ2-1; D perhaps matches TRBD1 (5 bases). The germline CDR1 and CDR2 sequences are KGHDR and SFDVKD. CDR3 length equals 18 residues. Between the trimmed V and J ends, which lost 0 bases and 0 bases, there was a span of 14 bases.